Following are 26 T cell receptor beta chains from one sample sequenced in a study of cytomegalovirus exposure and HLA in healthy donors. The method was immunoSEQ multiplex PCR; TCRdb's version includes in-frame clones alone and lacks a portion of them. Of about 250,000 clones listed, less than 90% are singletons. The sequencing input was PBMCs. The receptors come from a man between 18 and 35 years old in good health and CMV-seropositive.

The chain recombines TRBV6-5 with TRBJ1-1; D not resolved. Germline V gene sequence: CDR1 MNHEY, CDR2 SVGAGI. This CDR3 region has 15 residues. V was cut by 2 bases and J by 7 bases, with 17 bases left in between. CDR3 amino acids: CASSYARGRTVEAFF. Here the CDR3 DNA reads TGTGCCAGCAGTTACGCCAGAGGTCGTACTGTTGAAGCTTTCTTT.

The V gene is TRBV28, the J gene TRBJ2-7; TRBD1 matches at 8 bases. The germline V gene has CDR1 MDHEN and CDR2 SYDVKM. This CDR3 is 16 amino acids long. Trimming cost V 4 bases and J 5 bases; bases outside gene matches: 13. The CDR3 nucleotides read TGTGCCAGCAGTTCCCACGGACAGGGAAGAGTTGACGAGCAGTACTTC. This sequence encodes CASSSHGQGRVDEQYF.

This chain uses TRBV16 with TRBJ1-1; D is unclear. The CDR3 is made up of 15 amino acids. From germline, CDR1 is KGHSY and CDR2 FQNENV. The V gene lost 0 bases and the J gene lost 1 base, with 9 bases spanning the gap. CDR3 DNA sequence: TGTGCCAGCAGCCAATCGGTTCGACAGAACACTGAAGCTTTCTTT. Its translation: CASSQSVRQNTEAFF.

A word on this clone: Other DNA sequences within the sample encode an identical CDR3. J is TRBJ2-2 and V is TRBV29-1; D gene unclear. Germline values: CDR1 SQVTM, CDR2 ANQGSEA. The CDR3 spans 12 residues. Deletions cut 3 bases from V and 1 base from J, with 3 bases between. CDR3 protein: CSVDRNTGELFF. The CDR3 nucleotides are TGCAGCGTTGACAGGAACACCGGGGAGCTGTTTTTT.

This chain connects TRBV4-1 to TRBJ2-7, with 7 bases matching TRBD2. V lost 4 bases to trimming and J lost 3 bases; unmatched junction nucleotides: 6. There are 14 residues in the CDR3. Germline values: CDR1 MGHRA, CDR2 YSYEKL. The CDR3 nucleotides are TGCGCCAGCAGCCCCGGGAGGACGAGCTACGAGCAGTACTTC. Residues: CASSPGRTSYEQYF.

V and J are TRBV27 and TRBJ1-1; weak D call: TRBD1 (5 bases). This CDR3 has 15 amino acids. From germline, CDR1 is MNHEY and CDR2 SMNVEV (reference sequence). Trimming pared 2 bases from V and 0 bases from J, leaving 10 bases between. The CDR3 loop is CASSLLRGMNTEAFF. CDR3 nucleotides: TGTGCCAGCAGTTTACTCCGGGGGATGAACACTGAAGCTTTCTTT.

The V gene is TRBV15, the J gene TRBJ2-1; 13 positions match TRBD2. Trimming removed 2 bases from V and 7 bases from J; junction bases left unmatched: 5. CDR1 and CDR2 from the germline V gene are LNHNV and YYDKDF (reference sequence). This CDR3 has 16 residues. In DNA form, the CDR3 reads TGTGCCACCAGCAGATCCCCGGGACTAGCGGGGAATGAGCAGTTCTTC. Its protein is CATSRSPGLAGNEQFF.

The J gene is TRBJ2-1, the V gene TRBV5-1; no clear D. V was clipped by 1 base and J by 0 bases, with 8 bases between them. The CDR3 totals 15 residues. From germline, CDR1 is SGHRS and CDR2 YFSETQ. CDR3 coding DNA: TGCGCCAGCAGCTTGACCCAAAGCTCCTACAATGAGCAGTTCTTC. Protein: CASSLTQSSYNEQFF.

The table lists this clone with a few counts. This chain links TRBV9 with TRBJ2-1, with 7 positions matching TRBD2. The CDR3 sequence is 15 residues long. The ends lost 4 bases at V and 4 bases at J; junction bases unmatched: 8. Germline CDR1 reads SGDLS; CDR2 reads YYNGEE. The chain's CDR3 is CASSSREGRYNEQFF. The CDR3 DNA is TGTGCCAGCAGCTCTAGGGAGGGACGTTACAATGAGCAGTTCTTC.

The V and J genes are TRBV5-1 and TRBJ1-1, with a tentative D call TRBD1 (6 bases). The V gene's germline CDR1 is SGHRS and CDR2 YFSETQ. The CDR3 runs 16 residues. V dropped 0 bases and J dropped 6 bases, with 18 bases sitting between them. CDR3 region: CASSLANTGPGAEAFF. CDR3 DNA: TGCGCCAGCAGCTTGGCCAACACAGGGCCTGGCGCTGAAGCTTTCTTT.

V and J are TRBV7-9 and TRBJ1-2; D uncertain. The germline V gene has CDR1 SEHNR and CDR2 FQNEAQ (reference sequence). Trimming cost V 1 base and J 0 bases, with 6 bases left between them. The CDR3 contains 14 residues. CDR3 loop: CASSLETANYGYTF. DNA for the CDR3: TGTGCCAGCAGCTTAGAAACAGCTAACTATGGCTACACCTTC. Full variable domain (missing parts from reference TRBV7-9 and TRBJ1-2): DTGVSQNPRHKITKRGQNVTFRCDPISEHNRLYWYRQTLGQGPEFLTYFQNEAQLEKSRLLSDRFSAERPKGSFSTLEIQRTEQGDSAMYLCASSLETANYGYTFGSGTRLTVV.

This sequence joins TRBV20-1 and TRBJ1-2; D ambiguous. This CDR3 is 11 amino acids long. CDR1 and CDR2 from the germline V gene are DFQATT and SNEGSKA (reference sequence). Trimming removed 3 bases at V and 3 bases at J, with 5 bases between. Here the CDR3 reads CSASHHYGYTF. In DNA form, the CDR3 reads TGCAGTGCTAGCCATCACTATGGCTACACCTTC.

The V gene is TRBV6-1, the J gene TRBJ2-7; a possible D gene is TRBD1 (5 bases). Germline V CDR1 and CDR2: MNHNS, SASEGT. V was shortened by 4 bases and J by 0 bases, with 10 bases between the two germline ends. The CDR3 consists of 14 residues. This CDR3 reads CASSGLGRSYEQYF. The DNA for the CDR3 is TGTGCCAGCAGTGGGCTGGGGCGCTCCTACGAGCAGTACTTC.

This sequence joins TRBV25-1 and TRBJ1-5; 7 bases agree with TRBD1. The J segment lost 7 bases and the V segment lost 6 bases, leaving 18 bases of the junction unmatched. The CDR3 contains 17 residues. Germline V gives CDR1 MGHDK, CDR2 SYGVNS. CDR3 loop: CASSAPRGGQVGQPQHF. For the CDR3, the DNA is TGTGCCAGCAGCGCTCCTAGGGGTGGACAGGTTGGACAGCCCCAGCATTTT.

The V and J genes are TRBV9 and TRBJ1-4, with 7 nucleotides matching TRBD1. The V and J ends lost 0 bases and 6 bases, in that order; junction bases with no gene match: 11. CDR1 is SGDLS, CDR2 YYNGEE, per germline. CDR3 length: 17 amino acids. The CDR3 loop is CASSVGLTAGTDEKLFF. For the CDR3, the DNA is TGTGCCAGCAGCGTAGGTCTGACCGCCGGGACAGATGAAAAACTGTTTTTT.

The chain carries TRBV5-6 and TRBJ2-2; D is possibly TRBD2 (5 bases). Germline CDR1 is SGHDT and CDR2 is YYEEEE. The V end was cut by 4 bases, the J end by 7 bases, with 14 bases between. The CDR3 loop spans 14 amino acids. This chain's CDR3 is CASSPSWESGELFF. Written as DNA, the CDR3 is TGTGCCAGCAGCCCAAGTTGGGAGAGCGGGGAGCTGTTTTTT.

The V gene is TRBV19, the J gene TRBJ1-1, with D hard to call. CDR1 and CDR2 from the germline V gene are LNHDA and SQIVND (reference sequence). V lost 3 bases and J lost 4, with 12 bases in between. The CDR3 is made up of 14 amino acids. The CDR3 DNA is TGTGCCAGTAGTATGGGCCCTAGATCCACTGAAGCTTTCTTT. Translating it yields CASSMGPRSTEAFF.

This clone was counted between two and nine times. V is TRBV6-6 and J is TRBJ1-5; D is possibly TRBD1 (5 bases). In germline, CDR1 is MNHNY, CDR2 SVGAGI (reference sequence). CDR3 length equals 13 residues. Deletions cut 2 bases from V and 11 bases from J, with 13 bases between. The CDR3 protein is CASSYPGLQSQHF. CDR3 nucleotides: TGTGCCAGCAGTTACCCAGGGCTCCAGTCCCAGCATTTT.

The V gene is TRBV4-2, the J gene TRBJ2-2, with 8 bases aligning to TRBD2. Germline values: CDR1 LGHNA, CDR2 YNFKEQ. This CDR3 comprises 17 residues. Trimming at V came to 0 bases and at J to 8 bases, leaving 11 bases not matched to a gene. The CDR3 sequence is CASSQDLREAAWGELFF. Written as DNA, the CDR3 is TGTGCCAGCAGCCAAGATTTGCGGGAGGCGGCATGGGGGGAGCTGTTTTTT.

The rearrangement uses TRBV5-1 and TRBJ2-3, with TRBD2 identical over 9 bases. Unmatched junction bases numbered 11, after V lost 2 bases and J lost 4 bases. CDR1 SGHRS and CDR2 YFSETQ come from the germline V gene. The CDR3 runs 17 residues. For the CDR3, the DNA is TGCGCCAGCAGCTTTCAGCCAGCGGGAGGAGAGGCAGATACGCAGTATTTT. Encoded protein: CASSFQPAGGEADTQYF.

The rearrangement joins TRBV27 to TRBJ1-1; 10 nucleotides agree with TRBD1. CDR3 length: 17 amino acids. V lost 1 base and J lost 2; bases outside the gene matches: 7. The V gene's germline CDR1 is MNHEY and CDR2 SMNVEV (reference sequence). The CDR3 nucleotides read TGTGCCAGCAGTTTATTTGGGACAGGGGATTACAACACTGAAGCTTTCTTT. Protein product: CASSLFGTGDYNTEAFF.

The genes are TRBV18 and TRBJ2-5, with 10 bases lining up with TRBD1. V trimming: 0 bases; J trimming: 5 bases; junction bases outside the gene matches: 3. Germline loops: CDR1 KGHSH, CDR2 LQKENI. The CDR3 loop spans 15 amino acids. The CDR3 DNA reads as TGTGCCAGCTCACCACCGGGACAGGGGAGGGAGACCCAGTACTTC. Translation: CASSPPGQGRETQYF.

The genes are TRBV7-8 and TRBJ1-5; the D is unclear. The CDR3 consists of 15 residues. CDR1 SGHVS and CDR2 FQNEAQ come from the germline V gene. The V end was cut by 1 base, the J end by 1 base, with 8 bases between. The CDR3 spells CASSLGAPSNQPQHF. The CDR3, as DNA: TGTGCCAGCAGCTTAGGAGCACCAAGCAATCAGCCCCAGCATTTT.

The genes are TRBV5-6 and TRBJ2-1; unclear D gene. Per the germline V gene, CDR1 is SGHDT and CDR2 is YYEEEE. The CDR3 sequence is 15 residues long. V was pared by 6 bases and J by 1 base, with 14 bases between. CDR3 nucleotides: TGTGCCAGCACCCCGAGCCGTTTTTCCTACAATGAGCAGTTCTTC. It yields the protein CASTPSRFSYNEQFF.

The chain links TRBV7-2 to TRBJ2-7; weak D call: TRBD2 (5 bases). This CDR3 spans 11 amino acids. Trimming left V 3 bases short and J 7 bases short, with 7 bases between. Germline V gives CDR1 SGHTA, CDR2 FQGNSA. This chain's CDR3 is CASSFRGEQYF. CDR3 bases: TGTGCCAGCAGCTTCAGAGGGGAGCAGTACTTC.

V gene TRBV19 combines with J gene TRBJ2-7; D is perhaps TRBD2 (5 bases). V dropped 4 bases and J dropped 2 bases, with 9 bases sitting between them. The CDR3 extends over 13 amino acids. Germline lookup yields CDR1 LNHDA and CDR2 SQIVND (reference sequence). In nucleotides, the CDR3 is TGTGCCAGTAGTAGCTCGCGGGCCTACGAGCAGTACTTC. This sequence encodes CASSSSRAYEQYF.